This is a list of T cell receptor beta chains from one sample in a study of radiotherapy plus CTLA-4 blockade in lung cancer. Assay used: immunoSEQ multiplex PCR; TCRdb lists only in-frame clones, some missing. The table shows approximately 35,000 clones, with more than 80% occurring only once. The sequencing here drew on peripheral blood, taken from a patient treated with radiotherapy plus ipilimumab. The receptors were sampled from a human donor with non-small cell lung cancer who had stable disease on radiotherapy plus ipilimumab. Each CDR3 is given with its conserved first and last residue. Each record gives: CDR3 DNA, CDR3 protein, J gene, D gene, V gene, clone size. The D gene is left open where the match is weak. Size tells how often a clone was seen (once, few, many) or the class of an expanded clone, and some rows leave it out.

cdr3_nt: TGTGCCAGCAGTCCAACCCCAGGACAGGGTGGCGAGCAGTACTTC; cdr3_aa: CASSPTPGQGGEQYF; j_call: TRBJ2-7; d_call: TRBD1; v_call: TRBV6-5; clone_size: .
cdr3_nt: TGCGCCAGCAGCCAAGAAACAGGGGTAGGGGCCTACGAGCAGTACTTC; cdr3_aa: CASSQETGVGAYEQYF; j_call: TRBJ2-7; d_call: TRBD1; v_call: TRBV4-1; clone_size: .
cdr3_nt: TGTGCCAGCAGCTCCGGGTCCAACGCGGGGGAGACCCAGTACTTC; cdr3_aa: CASSSGSNAGETQYF; j_call: TRBJ2-5; d_call: .; v_call: TRBV7-2; clone_size: .
cdr3_nt: TGTGCCACCAGCAGAGAGATAACAGGGAAGGACGGGGAGCTGTTTTTT; cdr3_aa: CATSREITGKDGELFF; j_call: TRBJ2-2; d_call: .; v_call: TRBV15; clone_size: .
cdr3_nt: TGTGCCAGCAGCAAGGGGACAGGGTTTAACTCAGATACGCAGTATTTT; cdr3_aa: CASSKGTGFNSDTQYF; j_call: TRBJ2-3; d_call: TRBD1; v_call: TRBV5-8; clone_size: .
cdr3_nt: TGTGCCAGCAGCTTTGTGGCCAGCGAATATAGCAATCAGCCCCAGCATTTT; cdr3_aa: CASSFVASEYSNQPQHF; j_call: TRBJ1-5; d_call: .; v_call: TRBV7-3; clone_size: .
cdr3_nt: TGTGCCAGCAGCTTAGTAGGGGCTAGCGGGAGCTCCTACGAGCAGTACTTC; cdr3_aa: CASSLVGASGSSYEQYF; j_call: TRBJ2-7; d_call: TRBD2; v_call: TRBV7-2; clone_size: .
cdr3_nt: TGTGCCAGCAGCTATAGCGGGGTTAGCTCCTACGAGCAGTACTTC; cdr3_aa: CASSYSGVSSYEQYF; j_call: TRBJ2-7; d_call: TRBD2; v_call: TRBV7-8; clone_size: few
cdr3_nt: TGTGCCTGGACCAACGTCGGGGAAAGAAGCACAGATACGCAGTATTTT; cdr3_aa: CAWTNVGERSTDTQYF; j_call: TRBJ2-3; d_call: .; v_call: TRBV30; clone_size: .
cdr3_nt: TGTGCCAGCAGTGAATCCATCGGAAACACCATATATTTT; cdr3_aa: CASSESIGNTIYF; j_call: TRBJ1-3; d_call: .; v_call: TRBV6-1; clone_size: .
cdr3_nt: TGTGCCAGCAGTTGGCACAGGGGGAACACTGAAGCTTTCTTT; cdr3_aa: CASSWHRGNTEAFF; j_call: TRBJ1-1; d_call: TRBD1; v_call: TRBV25-1; clone_size: .
cdr3_nt: TGTGCCAGCAGTCCCCGGACAGGGGTCACCGGGGAGCTGTTTTTT; cdr3_aa: CASSPRTGVTGELFF; j_call: TRBJ2-2; d_call: TRBD1; v_call: TRBV6-1; clone_size: .
cdr3_nt: TGTGCCATCAGCACGACAGGGGGAAGCAATCAGCCCCAGCATTTT; cdr3_aa: CAISTTGGSNQPQHF; j_call: TRBJ1-5; d_call: TRBD1; v_call: TRBV10-3; clone_size: .
cdr3_nt: TGTGCCAGCAGAAGGGGGAGGGAGGGAGAGACCCAGTACTTC; cdr3_aa: CASRRGREGETQYF; j_call: TRBJ2-5; d_call: .; v_call: TRBV6-5; clone_size: .
cdr3_nt: TGTGCCAGCAGCTCCAACACTAGCCCGGAGACCCAGTACTTC; cdr3_aa: CASSSNTSPETQYF; j_call: TRBJ2-5; d_call: .; v_call: TRBV5-4; clone_size: .
cdr3_nt: TGTGCCAGCAAGGAAGACAGGGACGAGCAGTACTTC; cdr3_aa: CASKEDRDEQYF; j_call: TRBJ2-7; d_call: TRBD1; v_call: TRBV2; clone_size: .
cdr3_nt: TGTGCCAGCAGTGAGATTCAACAGGGAACCTACGAGCAGTACTTC; cdr3_aa: CASSEIQQGTYEQYF; j_call: TRBJ2-7; d_call: .; v_call: TRBV28; clone_size: .
cdr3_nt: TGTGCCATCAGCGGGTCAGAGGTTTCATCCTACGAGCAGTACTTC; cdr3_aa: CAISGSEVSSYEQYF; j_call: TRBJ2-7; d_call: .; v_call: TRBV10-3; clone_size: .
cdr3_nt: TGTGCCAGCTCACCCATAGCGGACCCCTCCAACAATGAGCAGTTCTTC; cdr3_aa: CASSPIADPSNNEQFF; j_call: TRBJ2-1; d_call: .; v_call: TRBV18; clone_size: .
cdr3_nt: TGTGCCAGCAGCGCAGGGGGGTATACGCAGTATTTT; cdr3_aa: CASSAGGYTQYF; j_call: TRBJ2-3; d_call: .; v_call: TRBV11-2; clone_size: .
cdr3_nt: TGTGCCAGCGCTCGGGCCCTCGGAGGGGTAGACAATGAGCAGTTCTTC; cdr3_aa: CASARALGGVDNEQFF; j_call: TRBJ2-1; d_call: .; v_call: TRBV2; clone_size: medium-sized
cdr3_nt: TGTGCCAGTAGTCCGGGAGGGTCCTACGAGCAGTACTTC; cdr3_aa: CASSPGGSYEQYF; j_call: TRBJ2-7; d_call: TRBD2; v_call: TRBV19; clone_size: .
cdr3_nt: TGCGCCAGCAGGGAGAGACTAAGCTCCTACAATGAGCAGTTCTTC; cdr3_aa: CASRERLSSYNEQFF; j_call: TRBJ2-1; d_call: .; v_call: TRBV10-2; clone_size: .
cdr3_nt: TGTGCCAGCAGCCTAGATACAGGGGCCTACAATGAGCAGTTCTTC; cdr3_aa: CASSLDTGAYNEQFF; j_call: TRBJ2-1; d_call: TRBD1; v_call: TRBV27; clone_size: .
cdr3_nt: TGTGCCACCAGCACTAGCGGGAGGGCCACAGATACGCAGTATTTT; cdr3_aa: CATSTSGRATDTQYF; j_call: TRBJ2-3; d_call: TRBD2; v_call: TRBV15; clone_size: few
cdr3_nt: TGTGCCAGCAGTATAACTCACAGAGATACGCAGTATTTT; cdr3_aa: CASSITHRDTQYF; j_call: TRBJ2-3; d_call: .; v_call: TRBV27; clone_size: .
cdr3_nt: TGCGCCAGCAGCCCAGGGGGAGCGAACACCGGGGAGCTGTTTTTT; cdr3_aa: CASSPGGANTGELFF; j_call: TRBJ2-2; d_call: TRBD1; v_call: TRBV5-1; clone_size: .
cdr3_nt: TGCGCCAGCAGCCAGCTAGTAACTAGCGGGAGTCCTCCCGGGCAGTTCTTC; cdr3_aa: CASSQLVTSGSPPGQFF; j_call: TRBJ2-1; d_call: TRBD2; v_call: TRBV4-1; clone_size: .
cdr3_nt: TGTGCCACCAGCAGGGTACTTACCGGGGAGCTGTTTTTT; cdr3_aa: CATSRVLTGELFF; j_call: TRBJ2-2; d_call: .; v_call: TRBV15; clone_size: .
cdr3_nt: TGCAGCGTAAAGACAGCCTACGAGCAGTACTTC; cdr3_aa: CSVKTAYEQYF; j_call: TRBJ2-7; d_call: .; v_call: TRBV29-1; clone_size: .
cdr3_nt: TGCGCCAGCAGCCAAGATCTAGCGGGAGGGCCAGATACGCAGTATTTT; cdr3_aa: CASSQDLAGGPDTQYF; j_call: TRBJ2-3; d_call: TRBD2; v_call: TRBV4-3; clone_size: medium-sized
cdr3_nt: TGTGCCAGCAGCCAAAGCGGGAAGCTCCCCTACGAGCAGTACTTC; cdr3_aa: CASSQSGKLPYEQYF; j_call: TRBJ2-7; d_call: TRBD2; v_call: TRBV14; clone_size: .
cdr3_nt: TGTGCCAGCAGCGTCGACCTGGGACAGGGGGCGAGAGCTTTCTTT; cdr3_aa: CASSVDLGQGARAFF; j_call: TRBJ1-1; d_call: TRBD1; v_call: TRBV9; clone_size: few
cdr3_nt: TGTGCCAGTAGTCGAGATCGGGGGTCAGATACGCAGTATTTT; cdr3_aa: CASSRDRGSDTQYF; j_call: TRBJ2-3; d_call: .; v_call: TRBV19; clone_size: .
cdr3_nt: TGTGCCAGCAGTTACTCACTACCGAACACCGGGGAGCTGTTTTTT; cdr3_aa: CASSYSLPNTGELFF; j_call: TRBJ2-2; d_call: .; v_call: TRBV6-6; clone_size: .
cdr3_nt: TGCGCCAGCAGCTTGGCCCGGCAGGGGAGCGACGAGCAGTACTTC; cdr3_aa: CASSLARQGSDEQYF; j_call: TRBJ2-7; d_call: .; v_call: TRBV5-1; clone_size: .
cdr3_nt: TGTGCCAGCAGCTTAGGGGGACTAGCGGGAGTTCAAGAGACCCAGTACTTC; cdr3_aa: CASSLGGLAGVQETQYF; j_call: TRBJ2-5; d_call: TRBD2; v_call: TRBV11-2; clone_size: few
cdr3_nt: TGTGCCAGTAGTACCACCGGGACTAGGGGGGATACGCAGTATTTT; cdr3_aa: CASSTTGTRGDTQYF; j_call: TRBJ2-3; d_call: TRBD2; v_call: TRBV19; clone_size: .
cdr3_nt: TGTGCCAGCGCCCGCGGGGCCGATGCAGATACGCAGTATTTT; cdr3_aa: CASARGADADTQYF; j_call: TRBJ2-3; d_call: .; v_call: TRBV7-9; clone_size: .
cdr3_nt: TGCACCAGCAGCCCGGCAGGTTTGGCACAAAGTCGGGCCAACGTCCTGACTTTC; cdr3_aa: CTSSPAGLAQSRANVLTF; j_call: TRBJ2-6; d_call: .; v_call: TRBV1; clone_size: .
cdr3_nt: TGTGCCATCAGTGAGGTCCTAGCGGGAGATCAAGATACGCAGTATTTT; cdr3_aa: CAISEVLAGDQDTQYF; j_call: TRBJ2-3; d_call: TRBD2; v_call: TRBV10-3; clone_size: .
cdr3_nt: TGTGCCAGCAGCTTTCAGGGGGCTAACACTGAAGCTTTCTTT; cdr3_aa: CASSFQGANTEAFF; j_call: TRBJ1-1; d_call: TRBD1; v_call: TRBV7-2; clone_size: few
cdr3_nt: TGCGCCAGCAGCTTTACAGCGAACACTGAAGCTTTCTTT; cdr3_aa: CASSFTANTEAFF; j_call: TRBJ1-1; d_call: .; v_call: TRBV5-1; clone_size: .
cdr3_nt: TGTGCCAGCAGCCTCTCAGGGGTCCCCCAAGAGACCCAGTACTTC; cdr3_aa: CASSLSGVPQETQYF; j_call: TRBJ2-5; d_call: .; v_call: TRBV7-2; clone_size: once
cdr3_nt: TGCGCCAGCAGTCGGGACAGGGGGTCAGATACGCAGTATTTT; cdr3_aa: CASSRDRGSDTQYF; j_call: TRBJ2-3; d_call: TRBD1; v_call: TRBV10-1; clone_size: .
cdr3_nt: TGTGCCAGCAGCCCAGGGGGTAATGAAAAACTGTTTTTT; cdr3_aa: CASSPGGNEKLFF; j_call: TRBJ1-4; d_call: TRBD1; v_call: TRBV9; clone_size: few
cdr3_nt: TGTGCCAGTAGTATAGTAGGAGGGATTGGGGCCAACGTCCTGACTTTC; cdr3_aa: CASSIVGGIGANVLTF; j_call: TRBJ2-6; d_call: .; v_call: TRBV19; clone_size: .
cdr3_nt: TGCAGCGTTGGACAAGACAATCAGCCCCAGCATTTT; cdr3_aa: CSVGQDNQPQHF; j_call: TRBJ1-5; d_call: .; v_call: TRBV29-1; clone_size: .
cdr3_nt: TGTGCCAGCAGCGGAAGAACAGTTGAAGCTTTCTTT; cdr3_aa: CASSGRTVEAFF; j_call: TRBJ1-1; d_call: .; v_call: TRBV11-2; clone_size: .
cdr3_nt: TGTGCCAGCAGCCAAATCCAACTAGCGGGAGGGCGAAATGAGCAGTTCTTC; cdr3_aa: CASSQIQLAGGRNEQFF; j_call: TRBJ2-1; d_call: TRBD2; v_call: TRBV14; clone_size: .
cdr3_nt: TGCGCCAGCAGCCCCCCCCTCGGGTCGCCGGGGGTCAATGAGCAGTTCTTC; cdr3_aa: CASSPPLGSPGVNEQFF; j_call: TRBJ2-1; d_call: .; v_call: TRBV4-1; clone_size: .
cdr3_nt: TGTGCCAGTAGTATAACCCTCCCCGACAGGGTAGGGAATCAGCCCCAGCATTTT; cdr3_aa: CASSITLPDRVGNQPQHF; j_call: TRBJ1-5; d_call: TRBD1; v_call: TRBV19; clone_size: .
cdr3_nt: TGTGCCAGCAGTACAACCTTACTAGCGCTTGAGCAGTTCTTC; cdr3_aa: CASSTTLLALEQFF; j_call: TRBJ2-1; d_call: TRBD2; v_call: TRBV2; clone_size: .
cdr3_nt: TGCAGCGGGGACAGGGGAGGGTCGGAGACCCAGTACTTC; cdr3_aa: CSGDRGGSETQYF; j_call: TRBJ2-5; d_call: TRBD1; v_call: TRBV29-1; clone_size: few
cdr3_nt: TGTGCCAGCTCCCCTAGGGTTTCCGGGGTGTCCTACGAGCAGTACTTC; cdr3_aa: CASSPRVSGVSYEQYF; j_call: TRBJ2-7; d_call: .; v_call: TRBV18; clone_size: .
cdr3_nt: TGTGCCAGCAGTGAAGGACACACAGAAAACACTGAAGCTTTCTTT; cdr3_aa: CASSEGHTENTEAFF; j_call: TRBJ1-1; d_call: .; v_call: TRBV2; clone_size: .
cdr3_nt: TGTGCCAGTAGTAGGACGCGGGGTGGGAATCAGCCCCAGCATTTT; cdr3_aa: CASSRTRGGNQPQHF; j_call: TRBJ1-5; d_call: .; v_call: TRBV19; clone_size: .
cdr3_nt: TGCGCCAGCAGTGAGATAGCGGGAGGATCGTACCAAGAGACCCAGTACTTC; cdr3_aa: CASSEIAGGSYQETQYF; j_call: TRBJ2-5; d_call: TRBD2; v_call: TRBV10-2; clone_size: .
cdr3_nt: TGCGCCAGCAGTAGGGGCGGACGACCACCTGGGAAAGGGGAGCTGTTTTTT; cdr3_aa: CASSRGGRPPGKGELFF; j_call: TRBJ2-2; d_call: .; v_call: TRBV5-1; clone_size: .
cdr3_nt: TGTGCCAGTAGTATACAACTCAGGGCCTATGGCTACACCTTC; cdr3_aa: CASSIQLRAYGYTF; j_call: TRBJ1-2; d_call: .; v_call: TRBV19; clone_size: .